The entry below gives a single TCR beta chain sequence along with its context. This entry belongs to a study of shared clonotypes between healthy human individuals. Germline-derived CDR1 and CDR2 are SNHLY and FYNNEI. The CDR3 length is 15 residues. V was pared by 8 bases and J by 5 bases, with 21 bases between. Caucasian adults living in Nashville, Tennessee, provided all samples. Produced via immunoSEQ multiplex PCR; TCRdb's table is partial and in-frame only. The data show over a million clones, roughly 95% seen once. Material for sequencing was naive CD4+ T cells sorted from blood. Subset described: CD45RA+ positively selected. This rearrangement joins TRBV2 to TRBJ1-2; TRBD1 is a possible D gene (5 bases). The receptor's source is a man aged 25-45 years in good health. The CDR3 here is CASRGLGNRKYGYTF. The DNA for the CDR3 is TGTGCCAGCCGAGGGCTAGGGAACAGGAAGTATGGCTACACCTTC.